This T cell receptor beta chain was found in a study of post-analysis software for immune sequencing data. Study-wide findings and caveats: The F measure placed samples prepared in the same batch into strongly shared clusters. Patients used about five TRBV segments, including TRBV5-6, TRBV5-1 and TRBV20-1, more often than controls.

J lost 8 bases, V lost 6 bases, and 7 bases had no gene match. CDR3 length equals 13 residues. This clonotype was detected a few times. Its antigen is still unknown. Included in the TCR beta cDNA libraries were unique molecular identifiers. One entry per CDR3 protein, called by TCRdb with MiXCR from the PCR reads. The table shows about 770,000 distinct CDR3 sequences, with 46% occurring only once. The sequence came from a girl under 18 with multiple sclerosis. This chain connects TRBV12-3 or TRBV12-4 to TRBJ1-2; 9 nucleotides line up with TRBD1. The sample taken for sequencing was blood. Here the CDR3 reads CASSRRGQGGYTF. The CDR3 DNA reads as TGTGCCAGCAGCCGACGTGGACAGGGGGGCTACACCTTC.